The 6 T cell receptor beta chains given below trace back to one sample, sequenced in a study of T cells in localized non-small cell lung cancer. Profiled with immunoSEQ multiplex PCR; TCRdb holds only in-frame clones, not every one. The sample has about 25,000 clones; approximately 88% are singletons. The material was peripheral blood mononuclear cells, obtained before any cancer treatment. The receptors shown here come from a woman aged 35-75 years with stage III lung adenocarcinoma.

This clone was observed a handful of times. V usage is TRBV5-4 and J usage is TRBJ2-3; D is possibly TRBD1 or TRBD2 (6 bases each). V lost 4 bases to trimming and J lost 0 bases, with 9 bases between them. CDR1 is SGHNT, CDR2 YYREEE, per germline (reference sequence). This CDR3 region has 14 residues. The CDR3, as DNA: TGTGCCAGCAGCCTAGGGGGGAGCACAGATACGCAGTATTTT. Translating it yields CASSLGGSTDTQYF.

The CDR3 spells CASSHGAANTGELFF. In DNA, the CDR3 is TGCGCCAGCAGCCACGGAGCTGCGAACACCGGGGAGCTGTTTTTT. The chain employs TRBV4-1 and TRBJ2-2; D ambiguous. V was pared by 3 bases and J by 0 bases, with 8 bases between. Germline V gene lookup returns CDR1 MGHRA and CDR2 YSYEKL. CDR3 length equals 15 residues.

The chain has TRBV5-4 and TRBJ2-5; 14 bases map to TRBD2. This CDR3 is built from 19 residues. CDR1 is SGHNT, CDR2 YYREEE, per germline (reference sequence). The junction had 13 bases not matched to a gene; V was cut back by 6 bases and J by 0 bases. The CDR3 coding sequence is TGTGCCAGCACCACGGGACTAGCGGGAGTTTTTTCAAACCAAGAGACCCAGTACTTC. This encodes CASTTGLAGVFSNQETQYF.

The CDR3 is CASSESDRAGYEQYF. The CDR3 nucleotides are TGCGCCAGCAGTGAGTCTGACAGGGCGGGCTACGAGCAGTACTTC. The V and J genes are TRBV10-2 and TRBJ2-7, with TRBD1 identical over 7 bases. Germline V gene lookup returns CDR1 WSHSY and CDR2 SAAADI. With V trimmed by 0 bases and J by 3 bases, 5 bases remained unmatched. The CDR3 extends over 15 amino acids.

The J gene is TRBJ1-6, the V gene TRBV19; tentatively, D is TRBD1 (5 bases). Germline V gene sequence: CDR1 LNHDA, CDR2 SQIVND (reference sequence). With 5 bases removed from V and 0 bases from J, the gap between germline ends came to 20 bases. This CDR3 is 19 amino acids long. The CDR3 protein is CASSPFRGDWSSYNSPLHF. CDR3 bases: TGTGCCAGTAGTCCCTTTCGAGGGGACTGGAGCTCCTATAATTCACCCCTCCACTTT.

The genes are TRBV11-2 and TRBJ2-1; 7 bases align to TRBD2. The J segment lost 7 bases and the V segment lost 4 bases, leaving 4 bases of the junction unmatched. Germline CDR1 reads SGHAT; CDR2 reads FQNNGV. This CDR3 has 13 amino acids. The CDR3 DNA reads TGTGCCAGCAGCTCCGGACTAGGGAATGAGCAGTTCTTC. Translated: CASSSGLGNEQFF.